Below, 25 T cell receptor beta chains from the same sample are listed, as sequenced in a study of blood T cell repertoires in COVID-19. Method: immunoSEQ multiplex PCR; TCRdb's copy keeps in-frame clones and lacks some. The table records under 250,000 clones, more than 80% of them present only once. The sample consisted of PBMCs or T cells enriched from blood (not recorded which). These receptors were collected from a man in his fifties or sixties who had recovered from COVID-19.

The V and J genes are TRBV7-9 and TRBJ1-5; no clear D. V lost 4 bases and J lost 3, with 4 bases in between. Germline assignment: CDR1 SEHNR and CDR2 FQNEAQ (reference sequence). CDR3 size: 12 residues. The CDR3 bases are TGTGCCAGCAGCTCCGTCAATCAGCCCCAGCATTTT. This translates into CASSSVNQPQHF.

V usage is TRBV29-1 and J usage is TRBJ2-3; no clear D. Germline lookup yields CDR1 SQVTM and CDR2 ANQGSEA. The CDR3 spans 13 residues. Trimming took 0 bases from V and 1 from J, leaving 5 bases between them. The CDR3 nucleotides read TGCAGCGTTGAAGATCGGGGCACAGATACGCAGTATTTT. Encoded protein: CSVEDRGTDTQYF.

In DNA, the CDR3 is TGTGCCAGCAGTACCGGGTCCCGCCTCGAGCAGTACTTC. It is translated as CASSTGSRLEQYF. The V and J genes are TRBV12-3 or TRBV12-4 and TRBJ2-7; no firm D call. There are 13 residues in the CDR3. V lost 5 bases, J lost 6 bases, and 14 bases lay in between.

The gene calls are TRBV5-5 and TRBJ1-1; 9 bases map to TRBD1. Germline V lookup: CDR1 SGHKS, CDR2 YYEKEE (reference sequence). After removal of 6 bases from V and 3 bases from J, the junction contained 6 bases not matched to a gene. This CDR3 contains 14 residues. The CDR3 nucleotides read TGTGCCAGCACCCCGACAGGGGGGGACACTGAAGCTTTCTTT. Protein sequence: CASTPTGGDTEAFF.

The chain couples TRBV5-1 to TRBJ1-1; no clear D gene. The V and J ends lost 0 bases and 6 bases respectively, with 12 bases between them. Per the germline V gene, CDR1 is SGHRS and CDR2 is YFSETQ. This CDR3 contains 14 residues. The CDR3, as DNA: TGCGCCAGCAGCTTGGTTGGCCAGGATGCTGAAGCTTTCTTT. Its protein is CASSLVGQDAEAFF.

The chain recombines TRBV6-5 with TRBJ2-7, with 9 bases matching TRBD2. The CDR3 is 14 amino acids. V lost 10 bases, J lost 2 bases, and 9 bases stayed unmatched. Germline loops: CDR1 MNHEY, CDR2 SVGAGI. Here the CDR3 DNA reads TGTGCCACCTCGATTAGCGGGGGAACCTACGAGCAGTACTTC. It codes for CATSISGGTYEQYF.

The V gene is TRBV9, the J gene TRBJ1-2; D not resolved. The CDR3 covers 14 residues. Germline V gene data show CDR1 as SGDLS and CDR2 as YYNGEE. The V and J ends lost 3 bases and 2 bases respectively, with 11 bases between them. The CDR3, as DNA: TGTGCCAGCAGCGACTCAGGTTTGAACTATGGCTACACCTTC. Translating it yields CASSDSGLNYGYTF. The whole variable domain, filled in from reference TRBV9 and TRBJ1-2, reads DSGVTQTPKHLITATGQRVTLRCSPRSGDLSVYWYQQSLDQGLQFLIQYYNGEERAKGNILERFSAQQFPDLHSELNLSSLELGDSALYFCASSDSGLNYGYTFGSGTRLTVV.

The chain joins TRBV9 to TRBJ1-1; 9 nucleotides agree with TRBD1. This CDR3 contains 18 residues. Germline V gene data show CDR1 as SGDLS and CDR2 as YYNGEE. With V trimmed by 2 bases and J by 1 base, 12 bases remained unmatched. CDR3 sequence: CASSVAPDRGIGNTEAFF. Here the CDR3 DNA reads TGTGCCAGCAGCGTCGCCCCCGACAGGGGGATTGGGAACACTGAAGCTTTCTTT.

J is TRBJ2-7 and V is TRBV5-1, with 7 bases that match TRBD2. CDR1 and CDR2 (germline): SGHRS, YFSETQ. The CDR3 length is 15 residues. J gave up 6 bases and V 7 bases, and 16 bases lay outside the gene matches. CDR3 amino acids: CASAPGGLPSGEQYF. The CDR3 region has the DNA TGCGCCAGCGCCCCGGGGGGACTCCCCTCGGGCGAGCAGTACTTC.

The CDR3 DNA reads TGTGCCAGCAGCTTAGAAACGCAGGGGATGGGTGGCTACACCTTC. Translating gives CASSLETQGMGGYTF. The chain uses TRBV7-2 and TRBJ1-2; D may be TRBD1 (6 bases). CDR3 length: 15 amino acids. The V gene's germline CDR1 is SGHTA and CDR2 FQGNSA. V lost 1 base and J 7 bases, leaving 16 bases between the germline ends.

This clone was seen a handful of times. The chain uses TRBV5-1 and TRBJ1-1; 8 bases align to TRBD1. The CDR3 covers 16 residues. CDR1 is SGHRS and CDR2 is YFSETQ in the germline V gene. V lost 2 bases, J lost 7 bases, and 13 bases stayed unmatched. This CDR3 reads CASSLKPSGQGYEAFF. The CDR3, as DNA: TGCGCCAGCAGCTTAAAGCCAAGTGGACAGGGCTATGAAGCTTTCTTT. Looking up the rest from reference TRBV5-1 and TRBJ1-1 gives the full variable domain: KAGVTQTPRYLIKTRGQQVTLSCSPISGHRSVSWYQQTPGQGLQFLFEYFSETQRNKGNFPGRFSGRQFSNSRSEMNVSTLELGDSALYLCASSLKPSGQGYEAFFGQGTRLTVV.

V and J are TRBV7-3 and TRBJ1-1, with D unclear. Trimming removed 5 bases from V and 2 bases from J, with 15 bases in between. The CDR3 extends over 15 amino acids. The germline V gene has CDR1 SGHTA and CDR2 FQGTGA. CDR3 in DNA: TGTGCCAGCAGCCTGGGAGGCGCGCCCAACACTGAAGCTTTCTTT. Its protein product is CASSLGGAPNTEAFF.

This chain uses TRBV5-1 with TRBJ1-1; TRBD1 matches 8 bases. This CDR3 has 13 amino acids. V lost 4 bases and J lost 3; bases outside the gene matches: 2. The germline CDR1 and CDR2 sequences are SGHRS and YFSETQ. In DNA, the CDR3 is TGCGCCAGCAGCAAGACAGGGGACACTGAAGCTTTCTTT. Protein: CASSKTGDTEAFF.

The V call is TRBV19, the J call TRBJ2-7, with 8 bases lining up with TRBD2. Germline trimming cut 5 bases from V and 0 bases from J; bases unmatched to any gene: 6. The CDR3 runs to 15 residues. CDR1 is LNHDA, CDR2 SQIVND, per germline (reference sequence). CDR3 DNA: TGTGCCAGTAGTCGGGGGGGCAGTAGCTCCTACGAGCAGTACTTC. It codes for CASSRGGSSSYEQYF.

The rearrangement uses TRBV27 and TRBJ1-6; tentatively, D is TRBD1 (6 bases). The CDR3 runs 13 residues. V shed 6 bases and J shed 7 bases, with 10 bases lying between them. Germline CDR1 MNHEY, CDR2 SMNVEV (reference sequence). This chain's CDR3 is CASSSTGNSPLHF. The CDR3 nucleotides are TGTGCCAGCAGCAGTACAGGGAATTCACCCCTCCACTTT.

This chain connects TRBV27 to TRBJ2-1, with 8 bases identical to TRBD1. J lost 4 bases, V lost 2 bases, and 13 bases had no gene match. Per germline, CDR1 MNHEY and CDR2 SMNVEV (reference sequence). This CDR3 spans 18 amino acids. CDR3 in DNA: TGTGCCAGCAGTTTAAAAGGACGCTGGGACAGGTTTTACAATGAGCAGTTCTTC. It translates to CASSLKGRWDRFYNEQFF.

The chain recombines TRBV27 with TRBJ2-2, with a possible D match to TRBD1 (6 bases). The ends were cut back, 5 bases at V and 0 bases at J, with 13 bases in the middle. The CDR3 has 16 amino acids. CDR1 MNHEY and CDR2 SMNVEV come from the germline V gene (reference sequence). CDR3 amino acids: CASSHDRPSNTGELFF. The CDR3 DNA is TGTGCCAGCAGTCACGACAGGCCTTCGAACACCGGGGAGCTGTTTTTT.

V is TRBV6-5 and J is TRBJ2-7; D is ambiguous. This CDR3 has 14 residues. Germline V gives CDR1 MNHEY, CDR2 SVGAGI. Trimming removed 7 bases at V and 5 bases at J, with 18 bases between. CDR3 protein: CASKPVESVNEQYF. As DNA, the CDR3 is TGTGCCAGCAAACCGGTCGAATCGGTCAACGAGCAGTACTTC.

This clone was seen just once. The V call is TRBV5-8, the J call TRBJ2-7; TRBD2 is a possible D gene (6 bases). Trimming pared 4 bases from V and 2 bases from J, leaving 16 bases between. CDR1 is SGHTS, CDR2 YDEGEE, per germline. The CDR3 is 15 amino acids. The CDR3 DNA reads as TGTGCCAGCAGCCGAACCGGGACTCAAGCCTACGAGCAGTACTTC. Protein product: CASSRTGTQAYEQYF.

The chain is built from TRBV19 and TRBJ1-1, with 7 positions matching TRBD1. V lost 2 bases to trimming and J lost 11 bases; unmatched junction nucleotides: 14. Germline CDR1 reads LNHDA; CDR2 reads SQIVND (reference sequence). The CDR3 covers 15 residues. The CDR3 region is CASSINPDRAVGAFF. CDR3 nucleotides: TGTGCCAGTAGTATAAACCCTGACAGGGCGGTGGGGGCTTTCTTT.

Comments on this clone: This sample also contains other DNA sequences that code for the same CDR3. The J gene is TRBJ1-2, the V gene TRBV12-3 or TRBV12-4, with D possibly being TRBD1 (6 bases). This CDR3 region has 13 residues. Trimming stripped 2 bases from V and 2 bases from J, with 6 bases between. Here the CDR3 DNA reads TGTGCCAGCAGTTTAACAGGGAACTATGGCTACACCTTC. Protein: CASSLTGNYGYTF.

The genes are TRBV24-1 and TRBJ2-5, with TRBD2 as a possible D gene (6 bases). From germline, CDR1 is KGHDR and CDR2 SFDVKD. CDR3 length equals 15 residues. With 4 bases removed from V and 5 bases from J, the gap between germline ends came to 16 bases. The CDR3 here is CATSDRDRGYETQYF. The CDR3 DNA reads TGTGCCACCAGTGACCGGGACCGGGGGTATGAGACCCAGTACTTC.

The CDR3 DNA reads as TGTGCCAGCAGCTTAGGGGTTCAGGGGACAGGCTCCTACGAGCAGTACTTC. This codes for CASSLGVQGTGSYEQYF. This chain uses TRBV11-2 with TRBJ2-7, with TRBD1 identical over 8 bases. Germline values: CDR1 SGHAT, CDR2 FQNNGV. J was trimmed by 0 bases and V by 1 base; bases with no gene match: 8. The CDR3 consists of 17 residues.

The V gene is TRBV7-4, the J gene TRBJ1-4; TRBD1 agrees at 7 bases. The junction had 14 bases not matched to a gene; V was cut back by 1 base and J by 0 bases. This CDR3 region has 20 residues. The germline V gene encodes CDR1 SGHVT and CDR2 SQSDAQ. CDR3 in amino acids: CASSLELAYRGLATNEKLFF. As DNA, the CDR3 is TGTGCCAGCAGCTTAGAACTGGCGTACAGGGGTCTTGCAACTAATGAAAAACTGTTTTTT.

The V call is TRBV28, the J call TRBJ1-5; 7 nucleotides align to TRBD1. V shed 6 bases, J shed 2 bases, and the junction held 10 bases outside the gene matches. This CDR3 has 16 residues. Looked up from germline, CDR1 is MDHEN and CDR2 is SYDVKM. The CDR3 sequence is CASREAGGYGNQPQHF. The CDR3 DNA is TGTGCCAGCAGAGAGGCAGGGGGATATGGCAATCAGCCCCAGCATTTT.